This entry features one T cell receptor beta chain sequence. Its antigen remains unknown. This specimen comes from a study of shared clonotypes between healthy human individuals. Points from the study as a whole: Generation probability values for non-shared clonotypes were lower than those for clonotypes shared by all four donors.

Assay: immunoSEQ multiplex PCR; the TCRdb copy retains only in-frame clones and omits some. The data hold roughly 2 million clones, with roughly 94% observed a single time. CDR3 size: 14 residues. The ends were cut back, 5 bases at V and 3 bases at J, with 12 bases in the middle. Germline V gene data show CDR1 as LGHNA and CDR2 as YNFKEQ. Sequences were obtained from naive CD4+ T cells sorted from blood. Subset of the sample: CD45RA+ positively selected. The sequence was obtained from a man aged 18 to 30 in good health. The chain links TRBV4-2 to TRBJ2-3, with D possibly being TRBD2 (6 bases). The CDR3 sequence is CASSRDSLTDTQYF. CDR3 sequence (DNA): TGTGCCAGCAGCAGGGACTCACTAACAGATACGCAGTATTTT.